This T cell receptor beta chain was recovered during a study of neurological immune-mediated disorders. Study background: Disease course was recorded as relapsing-remitting for around 31 and secondary progressive for about 9% of the roughly 35 multiple sclerosis patients.

The table lists this clonotype with a few counts. The CDR3 length is 13 residues. The V end was cut by 4 bases, the J end by 10 bases, with 16 bases between. In germline, CDR1 is LNHDA, CDR2 SQIVND (reference sequence). Libraries used 2 million unsorted PBMCs kept frozen in RNAlater. TCRdb itself ran the 5' RACE reads through MiXCR, one entry per CDR3 protein. The table records tens of thousands of distinct CDR3 sequences, 3% to 4% of them present only once. This clonotype was obtained from a man in his fifties or sixties with multiple sclerosis. The J gene is TRBJ1-1, the V gene TRBV19; TRBD1 is a possible D gene (5 bases). Sequenced: PBMCs. The CDR3 reads CASSNRDGLVAFF. For the CDR3, the DNA is TGTGCCAGTAGTAACCGGGACGGACTCGTAGCTTTCTTT.